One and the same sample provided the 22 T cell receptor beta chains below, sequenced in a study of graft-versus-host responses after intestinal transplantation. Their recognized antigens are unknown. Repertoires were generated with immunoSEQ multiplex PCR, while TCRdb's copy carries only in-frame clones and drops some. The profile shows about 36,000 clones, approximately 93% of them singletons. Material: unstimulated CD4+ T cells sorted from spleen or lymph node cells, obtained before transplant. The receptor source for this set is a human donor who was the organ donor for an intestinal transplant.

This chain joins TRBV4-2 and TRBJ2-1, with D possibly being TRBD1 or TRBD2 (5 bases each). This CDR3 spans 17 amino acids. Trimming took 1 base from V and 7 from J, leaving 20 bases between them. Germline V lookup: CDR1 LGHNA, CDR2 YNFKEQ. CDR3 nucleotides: TGTGCCAGCAGCCAAGTTTTAGGGACCTCCGATAAGAATGAGCAGTTCTTC. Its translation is CASSQVLGTSDKNEQFF.

The CDR3 DNA reads as TGCGCCAGCAGCTTATCAGTCAGGGCAGGTGAGCAGTTCTTC. Protein: CASSLSVRAGEQFF. The V and J genes are TRBV5-1 and TRBJ2-1; weak D call: TRBD1 (5 bases). Germline CDR1 and CDR2: SGHRS and YFSETQ. The V end lost 2 bases, the J end lost 9 bases, and 15 bases lay between the germline ends. The CDR3 loop spans 14 amino acids.

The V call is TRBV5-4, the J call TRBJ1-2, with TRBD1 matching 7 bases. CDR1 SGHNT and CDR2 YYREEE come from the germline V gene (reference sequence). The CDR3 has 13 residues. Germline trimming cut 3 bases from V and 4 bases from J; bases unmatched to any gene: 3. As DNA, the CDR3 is TGTGCCAGCAGCTCAGGACAGGCCTATGGCTACACCTTC. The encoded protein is CASSSGQAYGYTF.

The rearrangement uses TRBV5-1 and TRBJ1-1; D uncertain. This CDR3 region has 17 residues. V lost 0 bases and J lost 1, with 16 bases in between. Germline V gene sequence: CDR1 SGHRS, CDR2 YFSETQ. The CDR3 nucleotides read TGCGCCAGCAGCTTGGCGGGGAGACGTTATAAGAACACTGAAGCTTTCTTT. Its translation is CASSLAGRRYKNTEAFF.

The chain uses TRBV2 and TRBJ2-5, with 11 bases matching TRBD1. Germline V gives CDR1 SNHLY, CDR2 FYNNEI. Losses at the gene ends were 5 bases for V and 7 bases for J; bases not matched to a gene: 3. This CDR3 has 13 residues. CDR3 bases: TGTGCCAGCAGTCCGGGGACAGGGGGGACCCAGTACTTC. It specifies CASSPGTGGTQYF. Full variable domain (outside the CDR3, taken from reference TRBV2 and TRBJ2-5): EPEVTQTPSHQVTQMGQEVILRCVPISNHLYFYWYRQILGQKVEFLVSFYNNEISEKSEIFDDQFSVERPDGSNFTLKIRSTKLEDSAMYFCASSPGTGGTQYFGPGTRLLVL.

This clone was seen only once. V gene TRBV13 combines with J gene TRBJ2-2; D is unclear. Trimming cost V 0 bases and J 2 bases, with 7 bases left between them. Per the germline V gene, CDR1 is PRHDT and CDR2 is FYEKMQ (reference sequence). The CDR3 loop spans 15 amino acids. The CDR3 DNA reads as TGTGCCAGCAGCTTAGGACAGTTCAACACCGGGGAGCTGTTTTTT. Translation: CASSLGQFNTGELFF.

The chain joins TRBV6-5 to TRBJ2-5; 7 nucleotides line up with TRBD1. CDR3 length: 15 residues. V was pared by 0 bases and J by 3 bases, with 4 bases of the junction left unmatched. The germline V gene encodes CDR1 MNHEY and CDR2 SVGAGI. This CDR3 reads CASSYSTGLEETQYF. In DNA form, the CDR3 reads TGTGCCAGCAGTTACTCGACAGGGTTGGAAGAGACCCAGTACTTC.

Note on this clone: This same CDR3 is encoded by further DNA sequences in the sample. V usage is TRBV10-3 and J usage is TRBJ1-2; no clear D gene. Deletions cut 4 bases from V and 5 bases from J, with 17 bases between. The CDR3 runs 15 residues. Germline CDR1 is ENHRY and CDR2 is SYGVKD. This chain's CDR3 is CAISAYDTAPYGYTF. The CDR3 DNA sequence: TGTGCCATCAGTGCTTATGACACCGCACCATATGGCTACACCTTC.

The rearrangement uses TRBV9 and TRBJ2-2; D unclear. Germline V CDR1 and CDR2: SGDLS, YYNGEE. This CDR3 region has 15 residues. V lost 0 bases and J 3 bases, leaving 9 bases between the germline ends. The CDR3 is CASSVVVGYTGELFF. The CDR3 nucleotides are TGTGCCAGCAGCGTAGTTGTGGGTTACACCGGGGAGCTGTTTTTT.

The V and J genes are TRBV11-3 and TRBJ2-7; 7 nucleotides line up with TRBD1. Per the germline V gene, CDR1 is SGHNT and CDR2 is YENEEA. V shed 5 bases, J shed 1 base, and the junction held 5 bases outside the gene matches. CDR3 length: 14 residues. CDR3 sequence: CASSPGTASYEQYF. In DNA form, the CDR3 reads TGTGCCAGCAGCCCTGGGACAGCATCCTACGAGCAGTACTTC.

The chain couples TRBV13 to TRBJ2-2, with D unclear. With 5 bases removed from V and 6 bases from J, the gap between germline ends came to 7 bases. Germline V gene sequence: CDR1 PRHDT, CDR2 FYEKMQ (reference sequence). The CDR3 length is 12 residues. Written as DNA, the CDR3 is TGTGCCAGCAGCAACGGCCCCGGGGAGCTGTTTTTT. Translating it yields CASSNGPGELFF.

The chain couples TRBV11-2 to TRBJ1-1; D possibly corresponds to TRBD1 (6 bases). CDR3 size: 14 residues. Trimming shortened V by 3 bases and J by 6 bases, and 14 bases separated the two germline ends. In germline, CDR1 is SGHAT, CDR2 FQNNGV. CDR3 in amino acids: CASSLRGGVSEAFF. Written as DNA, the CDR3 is TGTGCCAGCAGCTTGAGAGGGGGTGTCTCTGAAGCTTTCTTT. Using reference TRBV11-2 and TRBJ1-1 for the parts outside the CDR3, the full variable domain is EAGVAQSPRYKIIEKRQSVAFWCNPISGHATLYWYQQILGQGPKLLIQFQNNGVVDDSQLPKDRFSAERLKGVDSTLKIQPAKLEDSAVYLCASSLRGGVSEAFFGQGTRLTVV.

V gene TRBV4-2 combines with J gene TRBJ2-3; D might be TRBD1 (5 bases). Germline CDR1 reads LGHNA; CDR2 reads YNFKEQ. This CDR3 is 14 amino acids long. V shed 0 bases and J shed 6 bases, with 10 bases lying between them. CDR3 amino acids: CASSQDGKGDTQYF. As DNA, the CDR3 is TGTGCCAGCAGCCAAGATGGGAAGGGGGATACGCAGTATTTT.

The CDR3 DNA is TGCGCCAGCAGCGGACTAGCGGGGAGCTCCTACGAGCAGTACTTC. Translation gives CASSGLAGSSYEQYF. The gene calls are TRBV5-1 and TRBJ2-7, with 12 bases fitting TRBD2. The CDR3 has 15 residues. The germline V gene has CDR1 SGHRS and CDR2 YFSETQ. V shed 4 bases, J shed 0 bases, and the junction held 2 bases outside the gene matches.

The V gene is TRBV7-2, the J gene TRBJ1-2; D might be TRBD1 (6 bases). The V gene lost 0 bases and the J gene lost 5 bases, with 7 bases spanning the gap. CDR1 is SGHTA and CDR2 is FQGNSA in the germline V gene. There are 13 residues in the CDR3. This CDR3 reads CASSLAGGYGYTF. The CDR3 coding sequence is TGTGCCAGCAGCTTAGCAGGGGGTTATGGCTACACCTTC.

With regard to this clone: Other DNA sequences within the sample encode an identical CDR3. The CDR3 nucleotides are TGTGCCAGCTCACCAGGGGCTCAAGAGACCCAGTACTTC. Amino acid sequence: CASSPGAQETQYF. The chain links TRBV18 to TRBJ2-5, with a tentative D call TRBD1 (5 bases). This CDR3 comprises 13 residues. Deletions cut 2 bases from V and 2 bases from J, with 6 bases between. Germline V gene sequence: CDR1 KGHSH, CDR2 LQKENI.

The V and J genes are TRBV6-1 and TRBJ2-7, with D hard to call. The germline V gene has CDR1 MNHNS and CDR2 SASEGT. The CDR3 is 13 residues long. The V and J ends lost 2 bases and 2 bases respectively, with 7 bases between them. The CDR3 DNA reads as TGTGCCAGCAGTGAAACTTCCCCCTACGAGCAGTACTTC. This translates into CASSETSPYEQYF.

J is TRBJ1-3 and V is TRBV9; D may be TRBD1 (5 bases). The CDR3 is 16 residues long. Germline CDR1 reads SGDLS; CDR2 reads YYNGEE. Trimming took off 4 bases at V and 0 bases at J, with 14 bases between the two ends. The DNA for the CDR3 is TGTGCCAGCAGCTTGGGACCGGTCCCCTCTGGAAACACCATATATTTT. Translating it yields CASSLGPVPSGNTIYF.

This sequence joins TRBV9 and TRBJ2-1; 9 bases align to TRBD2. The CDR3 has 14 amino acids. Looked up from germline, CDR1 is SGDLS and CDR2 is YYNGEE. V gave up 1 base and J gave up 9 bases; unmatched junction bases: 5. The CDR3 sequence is CASSVLAGGREQFF. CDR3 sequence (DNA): TGTGCCAGCAGCGTACTCGCGGGGGGGCGTGAGCAGTTCTTC. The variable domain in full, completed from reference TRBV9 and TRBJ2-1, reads DSGVTQTPKHLITATGQRVTLRCSPRSGDLSVYWYQQSLDQGLQFLIQYYNGEERAKGNILERFSAQQFPDLHSELNLSSLELGDSALYFCASSVLAGGREQFFGPGTRLTVL.

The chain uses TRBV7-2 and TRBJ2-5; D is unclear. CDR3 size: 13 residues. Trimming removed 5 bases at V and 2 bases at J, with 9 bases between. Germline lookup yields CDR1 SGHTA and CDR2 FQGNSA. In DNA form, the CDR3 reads TGTGCCAGCAGCCTGCGACCGCAAGAGACCCAGTACTTC. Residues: CASSLRPQETQYF.

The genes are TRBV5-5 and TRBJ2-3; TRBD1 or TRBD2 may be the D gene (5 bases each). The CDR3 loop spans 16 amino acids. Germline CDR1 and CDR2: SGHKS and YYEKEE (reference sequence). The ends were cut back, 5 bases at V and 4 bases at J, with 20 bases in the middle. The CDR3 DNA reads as TGTGCCAGCAGTTCGGGAACAGGCCCGGCCCCAGATACGCAGTATTTT. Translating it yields CASSSGTGPAPDTQYF. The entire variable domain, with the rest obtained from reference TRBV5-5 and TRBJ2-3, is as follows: DAGVTQSPTHLIKTRGQQVTLRCSPISGHKSVSWYQQVLGQGPQFIFQYYEKEERGRGNFPDRFSARQFPNYSSELNVNALLLGDSALYLCASSSGTGPAPDTQYFGPGTRLTVL.

CDR3 coding DNA: TGTGCCTGGACGCGGGGGATTTCCTACAATGAGCAGTTCTTC. This translates into CAWTRGISYNEQFF. The chain recombines TRBV30 with TRBJ2-1; 7 nucleotides align to TRBD2. This CDR3 is built from 14 residues. Germline trimming cut 4 bases from V and 1 base from J; bases unmatched to any gene: 4. Germline V gives CDR1 GTSNPN, CDR2 SVGIG (reference sequence).